The next 26 T cell receptor beta chains were all read from a single sample in a study of STAT5B mutations in CD4+ large granular lymphocyte leukemia. The assay was immunoSEQ multiplex PCR, and TCRdb's table has in-frame clones only and misses some. The sample has approximately 21,000 clones, 78% seen once. The specimen sequenced was CD4+ T cells from blood buffy coats. The receptors shown here come from a human donor in good health.

This chain uses TRBV7-9 with TRBJ1-2; no definite D call. The CDR3 is 13 residues long. The V and J ends lost 6 bases and 2 bases respectively, with 10 bases between them. The V gene's germline CDR1 is SEHNR and CDR2 FQNEAQ (reference sequence). The CDR3 DNA is TGTGCCAGCAGTCTTCAAACGAACTATGGCTACACCTTC. It encodes CASSLQTNYGYTF.

This rearrangement joins TRBV27 to TRBJ2-6; the D gene is possibly TRBD2 (5 bases). Trimming took 2 bases from V and 4 from J, leaving 18 bases between them. Germline V lookup: CDR1 MNHEY, CDR2 SMNVEV (reference sequence). This CDR3 is built from 18 residues. This chain's CDR3 is CASSLKARGFRGANVLTF. CDR3 nucleotides: TGTGCCAGCAGTTTAAAGGCCCGGGGATTCAGAGGGGCCAACGTCCTGACTTTC.

This chain links TRBV6-5 with TRBJ2-2, with a weak D call TRBD1 (5 bases). CDR3 size: 13 residues. Germline V gene data show CDR1 as MNHEY and CDR2 as SVGAGI. V dropped 2 bases and J dropped 4 bases, with 5 bases sitting between them. CDR3 sequence reads: CASSYRGTGELFF. As DNA, the CDR3 is TGTGCCAGCAGTTACAGGGGCACCGGGGAGCTGTTTTTT.

The gene calls are TRBV5-1 and TRBJ2-5, with D perhaps TRBD2 (5 bases). V shed 4 bases and J shed 1 base, with 14 bases lying between them. The CDR3 has 15 residues. CDR1 and CDR2 from the germline V gene are SGHRS and YFSETQ. CDR3 loop: CASSLDAAGQETQYF. The CDR3 DNA reads TGCGCCAGCAGCCTTGACGCCGCGGGCCAAGAGACCCAGTACTTC.

The chain is built from TRBV7-2 and TRBJ1-2, with a possible D match to TRBD1 (5 bases). V was cut by 5 bases and J by 7 bases, with 14 bases left in between. The CDR3 runs to 13 residues. Germline CDR1 reads SGHTA; CDR2 reads FQGNSA. CDR3 coding DNA: TGTGCCAGCAGCCTGGGGGATGTCCGTGGCTACACCTTC. Translating it yields CASSLGDVRGYTF.

CDR3 coding DNA: TGTGCCATCGGGGGTTTGACTAGCAGGAGCAATGAGCAGTTCTTC. Translating gives CAIGGLTSRSNEQFF. The genes are TRBV10-3 and TRBJ2-1, with 7 bases aligning to TRBD2. With V trimmed by 8 bases and J by 6 bases, 13 bases remained unmatched. This CDR3 spans 15 amino acids. Germline V CDR1 and CDR2: ENHRY, SYGVKD.

In nucleotides, the CDR3 is TGCGCCAGCAGCTCAGGACAGGGGGCGGGCGAGCAGTACTTC. Its protein is CASSSGQGAGEQYF. V usage is TRBV5-1 and J usage is TRBJ2-7; TRBD1 matches 11 bases. Trimming took 3 bases from V and 6 from J; bases not matched to a gene: 5. The germline V gene has CDR1 SGHRS and CDR2 YFSETQ. There are 14 residues in the CDR3.

This clone was picked up a small number of times. This chain connects TRBV7-6 to TRBJ1-5, with D possibly being TRBD1 (6 bases). Germline-derived CDR1 and CDR2 are SGHVS and FNYEAQ. Trimming stripped 5 bases from V and 4 bases from J, with 9 bases between. The CDR3 totals 13 residues. The CDR3: CASSPDSNQPQHF. CDR3 DNA: TGTGCCAGCAGCCCGGACAGTAATCAGCCCCAGCATTTT.

This clone turned up a few times. The chain employs TRBV2 and TRBJ2-7; D is unresolved. V was clipped by 4 bases and J by 2 bases, with 6 bases between them. CDR3 size: 12 residues. Germline V gene sequence: CDR1 SNHLY, CDR2 FYNNEI. This CDR3 is CASSGRTYEQYF. The DNA for the CDR3 is TGTGCCAGCAGTGGAAGGACCTACGAGCAGTACTTC.

The chain combines TRBV28 with TRBJ1-5; D call uncertain. Per germline, CDR1 MDHEN and CDR2 SYDVKM. V lost 2 bases and J lost 7, with 9 bases in between. The CDR3 has 13 residues. CDR3 in amino acids: CASSLEGFQPQHF. The DNA for the CDR3 is TGTGCCAGCAGTTTAGAGGGCTTCCAGCCCCAGCATTTT.

V usage is TRBV30 and J usage is TRBJ2-6, with 7 bases that match TRBD1. There are 19 residues in the CDR3. J lost 0 bases, V lost 3 bases, and 14 bases had no gene match. Germline V lookup: CDR1 GTSNPN, CDR2 SVGIG (reference sequence). The CDR3 DNA is TGTGCCTGGAGAAGAATCCCCGGGACAGTAATCTCTGGGGCCAACGTCCTGACTTTC. The encoded protein is CAWRRIPGTVISGANVLTF. Based on the CDR3 plus reference TRBV30 and TRBJ2-6, the full variable domain is SQTIHQWPATLVQPVGSPLSLECTVEGTSNPNLYWYRQAAGRGLQLLFYSVGIGQISSEVPQNLSASRPQDRQFILSSKKLLLSDSGFYLCAWRRIPGTVISGANVLTFGAGSRLTVL.

The V and J genes are TRBV6-6 and TRBJ2-3, with D unresolved. This CDR3 comprises 13 residues. Germline values: CDR1 MNHNY, CDR2 SVGAGI (reference sequence). V shed 7 bases and J shed 6 bases, with 14 bases lying between them. CDR3 amino acids: CASTTQVTDTQYF. The CDR3 DNA reads TGTGCCAGCACGACTCAGGTTACCGATACGCAGTATTTT.

The rearrangement links TRBV29-1 to TRBJ2-3, with TRBD1 matching 7 bases. Germline assignment: CDR1 SQVTM and CDR2 ANQGSEA. The CDR3 is 16 residues long. J lost 0 bases, V lost 6 bases, and 12 bases had no gene match. The chain's CDR3 is CSVRGLGTASTDTQYF. CDR3 nucleotides: TGCAGCGTCCGGGGCCTCGGGACAGCTAGCACAGATACGCAGTATTTT.

The CDR3 loop reads CASSSSGGSTDTQYF. Written as DNA, the CDR3 is TGTGCCAGCAGCTCATCAGGGGGGAGTACAGATACGCAGTATTTT. The V and J genes are TRBV5-6 and TRBJ2-3; TRBD1 might be the D (7 bases). The CDR3 is 15 amino acids. Trimming took 3 bases from V and 3 from J, leaving 14 bases between them. The germline V gene encodes CDR1 SGHDT and CDR2 YYEEEE.

The V call is TRBV5-1, the J call TRBJ2-3; TRBD1 matches 7 bases. Germline assignment: CDR1 SGHRS and CDR2 YFSETQ. The CDR3 has 15 amino acids. V trimming: 0 bases; J trimming: 1 base; junction bases outside the gene matches: 2. The CDR3 nucleotides read TGCGCCAGCAGCTTGGATACAGGGGGCACAGATACGCAGTATTTT. As protein: CASSLDTGGTDTQYF.

The chain combines TRBV6-1 with TRBJ2-3; TRBD1 matches 10 bases. The CDR3 loop spans 15 amino acids. The J segment lost 5 bases and the V segment lost 0 bases, leaving 2 bases of the junction unmatched. The V gene's germline CDR1 is MNHNS and CDR2 SASEGT. The CDR3 bases are TGTGCCAGCAGTGAAGCGGGACAGGGGATAGATACGCAGTATTTT. Protein product: CASSEAGQGIDTQYF.

The J gene is TRBJ2-1, the V gene TRBV7-2; 10 bases align to TRBD2. The CDR3 extends over 16 amino acids. Per the germline V gene, CDR1 is SGHTA and CDR2 is FQGNSA. The J segment lost 6 bases and the V segment lost 4 bases, leaving 9 bases of the junction unmatched. The CDR3 region has the DNA TGTGCCAGCAGCTCAGGCGTATTAGCGGGGGGCAATGAGCAGTTCTTC. Amino acid sequence: CASSSGVLAGGNEQFF.

The chain is built from TRBV2 and TRBJ1-6, with 11 bases aligning to TRBD1. This CDR3 is 15 amino acids long. Germline V gene data show CDR1 as SNHLY and CDR2 as FYNNEI. V gave up 1 base and J gave up 9 bases; unmatched junction bases: 2. CDR3: CASSEGTGGSSPLHF. Here the CDR3 DNA reads TGTGCCAGCAGTGAAGGGACAGGGGGCAGTTCACCCCTCCACTTT.

The rearrangement links TRBV4-1 to TRBJ2-5, with a tentative D call TRBD2 (5 bases). Trimming took off 3 bases at V and 7 bases at J, with 9 bases between the two ends. Germline V gene data show CDR1 as MGHRA and CDR2 as YSYEKL. This CDR3 contains 12 residues. This CDR3 reads CASSHPRGTQYF. The CDR3 DNA follows: TGCGCCAGCAGCCATCCTCGGGGGACCCAGTACTTC.

This clone appeared a single time. This chain uses TRBV2 with TRBJ2-5; D remains unclear. CDR3 length: 12 residues. The V gene's germline CDR1 is SNHLY and CDR2 FYNNEI. Trimming left V 9 bases short and J 3 bases short, with 11 bases between. Here the CDR3 DNA reads TGTGCCAGGTTGAGGTTGGAAGAGACCCAGTACTTC. The encoded protein is CARLRLEETQYF.

This chain uses TRBV5-1 with TRBJ2-1; TRBD2 matches at 7 bases. The germline CDR1 and CDR2 sequences are SGHRS and YFSETQ. J was trimmed by 0 bases and V by 1 base; bases with no gene match: 4. The CDR3 totals 16 residues. CDR3 in DNA: TGCGCCAGCAGCTTGATCGGGGGGAGCTCCTACAATGAGCAGTTCTTC. It encodes CASSLIGGSSYNEQFF. The full variable domain, completed using reference TRBV5-1 and TRBJ2-1, is KAGVTQTPRYLIKTRGQQVTLSCSPISGHRSVSWYQQTPGQGLQFLFEYFSETQRNKGNFPGRFSGRQFSNSRSEMNVSTLELGDSALYLCASSLIGGSSYNEQFFGPGTRLTVL.

The V gene is TRBV4-3, the J gene TRBJ1-4, with D tentatively TRBD1 (5 bases). Germline loops: CDR1 LGHNA, CDR2 YSLEER. The CDR3 is made up of 13 amino acids. V lost 0 bases and J 8 bases, leaving 7 bases between the germline ends. CDR3: CASSQETGEKLFF. The DNA of the CDR3 is TGCGCCAGCAGCCAAGAAACAGGCGAAAAACTGTTTTTT.

This sequence joins TRBV27 and TRBJ2-7, with D possibly being TRBD1 (6 bases). The length of the CDR3 is 18 residues. Germline CDR1 and CDR2: MNHEY and SMNVEV (reference sequence). V was clipped by 3 bases and J by 3 bases, with 24 bases between them. CDR3 DNA sequence: TGTGCCAGCAGTTTGAGGGGGACACTCACAACCAGAGGCTACGAGCAGTACTTC. It specifies CASSLRGTLTTRGYEQYF.

The rearrangement joins TRBV15 to TRBJ2-7; D is ambiguous. This CDR3 spans 14 amino acids. V gave up 3 bases and J gave up 2 bases, with 11 bases separating them. CDR1 is LNHNV and CDR2 is YYDKDF in the germline V gene (reference sequence). CDR3: CATSSSGLPYEQYF. The CDR3 DNA reads TGTGCCACCAGCAGTTCAGGTTTACCCTACGAGCAGTACTTC.

This chain uses TRBV2 with TRBJ2-3; D is unresolved. This CDR3 has 14 amino acids. Germline loops: CDR1 SNHLY, CDR2 FYNNEI. Trimming took 6 bases from V and 2 from J, leaving 12 bases between them. In nucleotides, the CDR3 is TGTGCCAGCAGGCGGTCAGGAAACACAGATACGCAGTATTTT. This codes for CASRRSGNTDTQYF.

V usage is TRBV28 and J usage is TRBJ2-7, with TRBD2 matching 10 bases. This CDR3 contains 14 residues. Germline CDR1 MDHEN, CDR2 SYDVKM. After removal of 8 bases from V and 4 bases from J, the junction contained 8 bases not matched to a gene. The DNA for the CDR3 is TGTGCCAGCTGCCTAGCGGGGGAATTTTACGAGCAGTACTTC. Protein product: CASCLAGEFYEQYF.